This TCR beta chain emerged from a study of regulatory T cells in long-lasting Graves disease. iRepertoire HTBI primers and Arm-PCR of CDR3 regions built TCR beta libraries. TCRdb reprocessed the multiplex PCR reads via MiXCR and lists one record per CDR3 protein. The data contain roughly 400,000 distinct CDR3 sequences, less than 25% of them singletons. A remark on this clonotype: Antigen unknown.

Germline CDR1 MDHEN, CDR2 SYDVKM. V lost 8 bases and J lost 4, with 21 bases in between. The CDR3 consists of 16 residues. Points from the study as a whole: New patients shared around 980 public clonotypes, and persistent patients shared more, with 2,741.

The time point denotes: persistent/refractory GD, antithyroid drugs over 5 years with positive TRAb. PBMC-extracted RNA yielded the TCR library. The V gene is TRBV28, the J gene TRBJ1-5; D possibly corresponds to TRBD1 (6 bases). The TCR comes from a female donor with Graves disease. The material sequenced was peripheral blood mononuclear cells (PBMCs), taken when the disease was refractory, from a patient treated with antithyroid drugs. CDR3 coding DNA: TGTGCCAGCCGGCGGACAGCCAATACTAAAAATCAGCCCCAGCATTTT. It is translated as CASRRTANTKNQPQHF.